This entry lists 32 T cell receptor beta chains sequenced from one sample in a study of T cell repertoires in cytomegalovirus infection. One entry per CDR3 protein results from TCRdb running MiXCR on the reads. Of roughly 250,000 distinct CDR3 sequences in the sample, about 23% were seen once. Sequencing input: CD8+ T cells from PBMCs. The receptors were gathered from a human donor in good health (CMV status not recorded). Some clones in this sample may be carry-over from other donors' samples.

This clonotype was found a few times. This rearrangement joins TRBV5-6 to TRBJ2-6, with TRBD2 as a possible D gene (6 bases). The CDR3 length is 16 residues. Trimming removed 2 bases from V and 0 bases from J, with 9 bases in between. Germline V gene sequence: CDR1 SGHDT, CDR2 YYEEEE. Here the CDR3 reads CASSFVDYSGANVLTF. As DNA, the CDR3 is TGTGCCAGCAGCTTTGTGGACTACTCTGGGGCCAACGTCCTGACTTTC. Together with reference TRBV5-6 and TRBJ2-6, the CDR3 gives the full variable domain: DAGVTQSPTHLIKTRGQQVTLRCSPKSGHDTVSWYQQALGQGPQFIFQYYEEEERQRGNFPDRFSGHQFPNYSSELNVNALLLGDSALYLCASSFVDYSGANVLTFGAGSRLTVL.

The table lists this clonotype with a few counts. This chain uses TRBV28 with TRBJ2-3; D not certain. Germline loops: CDR1 MDHEN, CDR2 SYDVKM. Trimming removed 4 bases from V and 0 bases from J, with 8 bases in between. CDR3 length: 14 amino acids. This CDR3 is CASSSPTSTDTQYF. The CDR3 region has the DNA TGTGCCAGCAGTTCCCCGACTAGCACAGATACGCAGTATTTT.

This clonotype was counted a few times. The CDR3 DNA follows: TGCAGTGCTAGGAGTCAGGGGGATCGGTCCTATAATTCACCCCTCCACTTT. It yields the protein CSARSQGDRSYNSPLHF. V and J are TRBV20-1 and TRBJ1-6; 7 bases align to TRBD1. Germline values: CDR1 DFQATT, CDR2 SNEGSKA (reference sequence). The CDR3 extends over 17 amino acids. The V gene end was trimmed by 3 bases and the J gene end by 1 base; junction bases not matched to a gene: 9.

This chain links TRBV18 with TRBJ2-1; TRBD2 matches 8 bases. CDR1 is KGHSH and CDR2 is LQKENI in the germline V gene. Germline trimming cut 0 bases from V and 6 bases from J; bases unmatched to any gene: 4. CDR3 length: 15 amino acids. The CDR3 protein is CASSPPSGKLNEQFF. As DNA, the CDR3 is TGTGCCAGCTCACCACCTAGCGGGAAACTCAATGAGCAGTTCTTC.

This clonotype was detected only a few times. V gene TRBV3-1 combines with J gene TRBJ2-1, with TRBD1 matching over 10 bases. The CDR3 is 14 residues long. CDR1 and CDR2 from the germline V gene are LGHDT and YNNKEL (reference sequence). V was clipped by 3 bases and J by 8 bases; unmatched bases: 4. The CDR3 sequence: CASSQGQGIDEQFF. The CDR3 DNA sequence: TGTGCCAGCAGCCAGGGACAGGGGATCGATGAGCAGTTCTTC.

This clonotype was seen many times. The V call is TRBV11-2, the J call TRBJ2-5; D not certain. Trimming stripped 0 bases from V and 1 base from J, with 9 bases between. The CDR3 is made up of 15 amino acids. Germline V gene lookup returns CDR1 SGHAT and CDR2 FQNNGV. CDR3 in DNA: TGTGCCAGCAGCTTAGAGGTCACAACCCAAGAGACCCAGTACTTC. Its protein is CASSLEVTTQETQYF.

Details on this clonotype: A much larger clone differs by one base, so this may be a read error. The V and J genes are TRBV7-6 and TRBJ2-3; 8 bases fit TRBD2. Germline V lookup: CDR1 SGHVS, CDR2 FNYEAQ. With V trimmed by 4 bases and J by 1 base, 16 bases remained unmatched. The CDR3 runs 19 residues. The CDR3 region has the DNA TGTGCCAGCAGCTCCCGAAGGCCGGGACTAGTGGGCGGCACAGATACGCAGTATTTT. Its protein product is CASSSRRPGLVGGTDTQYF.

This chain joins TRBV6-8 and TRBJ2-7; 8 nucleotides agree with TRBD2. Trimming cost V 2 bases and J 7 bases; bases outside gene matches: 7. Germline lookup yields CDR1 MNHGY and CDR2 SAAAGT. This CDR3 comprises 14 residues. This CDR3 reads CASSYGLAGWEQYF. The CDR3 DNA follows: TGTGCCAGCAGTTACGGGCTAGCGGGCTGGGAGCAGTACTTC.

V and J are TRBV20-1 and TRBJ1-5; TRBD1 matches 10 bases. V was pared by 3 bases and J by 2 bases, with 13 bases of the junction left unmatched. From germline, CDR1 is DFQATT and CDR2 SNEGSKA (reference sequence). This CDR3 has 18 residues. The CDR3 reads CSARGFDRGQEGNQPQHF. The CDR3 DNA follows: TGCAGTGCTAGGGGTTTTGACAGGGGGCAAGAGGGCAATCAGCCCCAGCATTTT.

This chain links TRBV9 with TRBJ1-1; TRBD1 is a possible D gene (6 bases). Germline CDR1 and CDR2: SGDLS and YYNGEE. The CDR3 length is 19 residues. The V gene lost 0 bases and the J gene lost 2 bases, with 23 bases spanning the gap. The CDR3 reads CASSVEGGGEGNGNTEAFF. CDR3 nucleotide sequence: TGTGCCAGCAGCGTAGAAGGTGGGGGCGAGGGGAATGGAAACACTGAAGCTTTCTTT.

The gene calls are TRBV7-1 and TRBJ2-5, with D perhaps given as TRBD1 or TRBD2 (5 bases each). TRBV7-1 is placed among ORFs of uncertain function. The CDR3 is 13 amino acids. Between the trimmed V and J ends, which lost 5 bases and 7 bases, there was a span of 14 bases. CDR3 region: CASSLGTLPTQYF. CDR3 in DNA: TGTGCCAGCAGCCTCGGGACCCTACCGACCCAGTACTTC.

The rearrangement joins TRBV19 to TRBJ1-1, with TRBD1 as a possible D gene (5 bases). The V end lost 3 bases, the J end lost 6 bases, and 14 bases lay between the germline ends. CDR1 and CDR2 from the germline V gene are LNHDA and SQIVND (reference sequence). CDR3 size: 14 residues. The CDR3 sequence is CASSMAGTSPEAFF. As DNA, the CDR3 is TGTGCCAGTAGTATGGCGGGGACGAGTCCTGAAGCTTTCTTT.

This clonotype was found a few times. The chain carries TRBV6-8 and TRBJ2-1; 9 bases fit TRBD1. CDR3 length: 15 residues. Per the germline V gene, CDR1 is MNHGY and CDR2 is SAAAGT. With V trimmed by 9 bases and J by 7 bases, 13 bases remained unmatched. CDR3 DNA: TGTGCCAGATCTACCCGGGACAGGGAAGGGAATGAGCAGTTCTTC. As protein: CARSTRDREGNEQFF.

The chain carries TRBV28 and TRBJ2-3; TRBD2 aligns across 15 bases. The germline V gene encodes CDR1 MDHEN and CDR2 SYDVKM. The CDR3 contains 18 residues. Trimming removed 7 bases from V and 2 bases from J; junction bases left unmatched: 10. Here the CDR3 reads CASTPGTSGGFLTDTQYF. For the CDR3, the DNA is TGTGCCAGCACTCCCGGGACTAGCGGGGGGTTCCTCACAGATACGCAGTATTTT.

This clonotype was found once. It may be a read error: a sequence one base away is much more abundant. The rearrangement joins TRBV7-2 to TRBJ1-1, with D unresolved. The CDR3 covers 11 residues. The germline V gene encodes CDR1 SGHTA and CDR2 FQGNSA. The V end was cut by 5 bases, the J end by 10 bases, with 11 bases between. The CDR3 DNA follows: TGTGCCAGCAGCCGTAGATGGGTAGCTTTCTTT. Protein sequence: CASSRRWVAFF.

With regard to this clonotype: At one end the junction does not follow the germline gene, possibly because of a read error. The rearrangement links TRBV6-5 to TRBJ2-3, with 11 bases identical to TRBD2. The CDR3 totals 19 residues. Germline values: CDR1 MNHEY, CDR2 SVGAGI. The CDR3: CARSYSVLAGGHSTDTQYF. The CDR3 DNA is TGTGCCCGCAGTTACTCGGTATTAGCGGGGGGGCACAGCACAGATACGCAGTATTTT.

The V and J genes are TRBV2 and TRBJ1-3; D gene ambiguous. V lost 0 bases, J lost 5 bases, and 5 bases lay in between. This CDR3 is built from 13 residues. Germline values: CDR1 SNHLY, CDR2 FYNNEI. The CDR3 DNA reads as TGTGCCAGCAGTGAAGCACGGAGAAACACCATATATTTT. This encodes CASSEARRNTIYF.

This clonotype was recorded a few times. The gene calls are TRBV18 and TRBJ1-5; D perhaps matches TRBD1 (6 bases). Germline loops: CDR1 KGHSH, CDR2 LQKENI. Between the trimmed V and J ends, which lost 3 bases and 3 bases, there was a span of 9 bases. CDR3 length: 14 residues. CDR3 sequence (DNA): TGTGCCAGCTCACCCGGGACATACAATCAGCCCCAGCATTTT. Its translation: CASSPGTYNQPQHF.

The chain employs TRBV11-1 and TRBJ1-1, with a weak D call TRBD1 (6 bases). The CDR3 length is 14 residues. Germline values: CDR1 SGHAT, CDR2 FQDESV (reference sequence). V was clipped by 4 bases and J by 8 bases, with 17 bases between them. CDR3 amino acids: CASSSTGYSPEAFF. The CDR3 DNA is TGTGCCAGCAGCTCAACAGGGTACTCCCCCGAAGCTTTCTTT.

This clonotype was counted only a few times. V and J are TRBV15 and TRBJ1-1, with D hard to call. This CDR3 is built from 14 residues. Trimming removed 1 base from V and 6 bases from J, with 12 bases in between. Germline loops: CDR1 LNHNV, CDR2 YYDKDF (reference sequence). Written as DNA, the CDR3 is TGTGCCACCAGCAGAGCGGGAAGGAATCCTGAAGCTTTCTTT. Translated: CATSRAGRNPEAFF. The whole variable domain, remainder taken from reference TRBV15 and TRBJ1-1, is DAMVIQNPRYQVTQFGKPVTLSCSQTLNHNVMYWYQQKSSQAPKLLFHYYDKDFNNEADTPDNFQSRRPNTSFCFLDIRSPGLGDTAMYLCATSRAGRNPEAFFGQGTRLTVV.

This clonotype was found many times. The V gene is TRBV30, the J gene TRBJ2-7; TRBD1 matches at 9 bases. This CDR3 comprises 13 residues. Germline trimming cut 5 bases from V and 4 bases from J; bases unmatched to any gene: 6. Germline CDR1 is GTSNPN and CDR2 is SVGIG (reference sequence). The CDR3 here is CAWAPGQGYEQYF. In DNA, the CDR3 is TGTGCCTGGGCTCCGGGACAGGGTTACGAGCAGTACTTC.

The chain is built from TRBV5-1 and TRBJ1-4; D perhaps matches TRBD1 (6 bases). Germline V CDR1 and CDR2: SGHRS, YFSETQ. The CDR3 consists of 17 residues. Trimming removed 4 bases from V and 6 bases from J, with 22 bases in between. The CDR3 region is CASSPSSPDSADEKLFF. As DNA, the CDR3 is TGCGCCAGCAGCCCATCGTCCCCGGACAGTGCAGATGAAAAACTGTTTTTT.

This clonotype was seen repeatedly, ten times or more. The chain combines TRBV7-2 with TRBJ1-2; the match to TRBD1 covers 10 bases. CDR3 size: 15 residues. Germline V gene sequence: CDR1 SGHTA, CDR2 FQGNSA. The V segment lost 1 base and the J segment 3 bases; nucleotides outside the gene matches: 2. The CDR3 spells CASSLGQGADYGYTF. Here the CDR3 DNA reads TGTGCCAGCAGCTTAGGACAGGGGGCGGACTATGGCTACACCTTC.

This chain joins TRBV6-6 and TRBJ1-5; the D is unclear. V lost 1 base and J lost 9, with 13 bases in between. Germline V gene lookup returns CDR1 MNHNY and CDR2 SVGAGI (reference sequence). The CDR3 loop spans 14 amino acids. The CDR3 protein is CASSYFDSGWPQHF. The CDR3 DNA follows: TGTGCCAGCAGTTACTTCGATTCCGGGTGGCCCCAGCATTTT.

The chain is built from TRBV19 and TRBJ1-1; TRBD1 aligns across 8 bases. V was pared by 8 bases and J by 1 base, with 6 bases of the junction left unmatched. Germline loops: CDR1 LNHDA, CDR2 SQIVND (reference sequence). The CDR3 extends over 14 amino acids. CDR3 sequence reads: CASQRTGWNTEAFF. CDR3 DNA sequence: TGTGCCAGTCAACGGACAGGGTGGAACACTGAAGCTTTCTTT.

The chain carries TRBV28 and TRBJ2-2; possible D gene TRBD2, 5 bases. Germline V lookup: CDR1 MDHEN, CDR2 SYDVKM. Trimming removed 1 base at V and 0 bases at J, with 9 bases between. This CDR3 region has 16 residues. CDR3: CASSLLAIPNTGELFF. CDR3 in DNA: TGTGCCAGCAGTTTATTAGCGATACCGAACACCGGGGAGCTGTTTTTT.

The V gene is TRBV2, the J gene TRBJ2-3; 10 bases fit TRBD2. The V segment lost 11 bases and the J segment 3 bases; nucleotides outside the gene matches: 11. The CDR3 consists of 15 residues. Germline V gives CDR1 SNHLY, CDR2 FYNNEI. In DNA form, the CDR3 reads TGTGCCCAAAAACCCACTAGCGGGGCGACAGATACGCAGTATTTT. Its protein is CAQKPTSGATDTQYF.

Here the CDR3 reads CASSPGAGGSYNEQFF. CDR3 nucleotide sequence: TGTGCCAGCAGCCCGGGGGCGGGGGGATCCTACAATGAGCAGTTCTTC. The gene calls are TRBV7-9 and TRBJ2-1, with TRBD2 matching 8 bases. Germline V CDR1 and CDR2: SEHNR, FQNEAQ (reference sequence). Unmatched junction bases numbered 7, after V lost 5 bases and J lost 1 base. The CDR3 consists of 16 residues.

This clonotype was recorded many times. The chain carries TRBV7-8 and TRBJ2-1; a weak D match, TRBD2 (6 bases). Germline V CDR1 and CDR2: SGHVS, FQNEAQ. The CDR3 consists of 17 residues. The V and J ends lost 2 bases and 4 bases respectively, with 18 bases between them. The CDR3 nucleotides are TGTGCCAGCAGCTTACGTGTGGGGGGTACCTATTACAATGAGCAGTTCTTC. The encoded protein is CASSLRVGGTYYNEQFF.

The sample holds a few counts of this clonotype. The V gene is TRBV11-2, the J gene TRBJ1-5; 8 nucleotides align to TRBD1. Losses at the gene ends were 6 bases for V and 6 bases for J; bases not matched to a gene: 10. This CDR3 spans 15 amino acids. Germline CDR1 reads SGHAT; CDR2 reads FQNNGV. The CDR3, as DNA: TGTGCCAGCAGACTGACAGGGGAACGGGCTCAGCCCCAGCATTTT. This codes for CASRLTGERAQPQHF.

This clonotype has at least ten counts. This chain connects TRBV5-6 to TRBJ2-3; possibly TRBD1 for D (5 bases). This CDR3 comprises 17 residues. Germline lookup yields CDR1 SGHDT and CDR2 YYEEEE. V lost 4 bases to trimming and J lost 2 bases, with 20 bases between them. The CDR3 region has the DNA TGTGCCAGCAGCCCACAGGAGACGGAACTATACACAGATACGCAGTATTTT. Encoded protein: CASSPQETELYTDTQYF.

The rearrangement links TRBV10-3 to TRBJ2-2, with 8 bases that match TRBD1. Germline-derived CDR1 and CDR2 are ENHRY and SYGVKD. The CDR3 length is 13 residues. V shed 11 bases, J shed 4 bases, and the junction held 6 bases outside the gene matches. CDR3 nucleotide sequence: TGTGCCTACGGAACAGGGGGCACCGGGGAGCTGTTTTTT. This encodes CAYGTGGTGELFF.